The clone carrying this TCR beta chain was picked up a small number of times. The entry originates in a study of blood T cell repertoires in COVID-19. Study at large: Samples of COVID-19 (acute and convalescent) were obtained from the United States, Italy and Spain. Sample material is recorded as cDNA or gDNA derived from T cells, B-cell-depleted T cells, or PBMCs.

As processed by the authors: Reference gene primer amplification in the assay estimated nucleated cell counts. Assay: immunoSEQ multiplex PCR; the TCRdb copy retains only in-frame clones and omits some. Clone size and the V and J calls come from that table; the DNA yielded D and trimming. The sample holds 200,000 to 300,000 clones, approximately 83% seen once. Germline V gives CDR1 MDHEN, CDR2 SYDVKM. The CDR3 has 15 amino acids. V dropped 2 bases and J dropped 4 bases, with 14 bases sitting between them. The V gene is TRBV28, the J gene TRBJ1-2, with a tentative D call TRBD1 (6 bases). Input material: peripheral blood. The clonotype was recovered from an elderly woman with acute or convalescent COVID-19. Here the CDR3 reads CASSLRGGLAYGYTF. CDR3 DNA sequence: TGTGCCAGCAGTTTACGGGGGGGCCTGGCCTATGGCTACACCTTC.